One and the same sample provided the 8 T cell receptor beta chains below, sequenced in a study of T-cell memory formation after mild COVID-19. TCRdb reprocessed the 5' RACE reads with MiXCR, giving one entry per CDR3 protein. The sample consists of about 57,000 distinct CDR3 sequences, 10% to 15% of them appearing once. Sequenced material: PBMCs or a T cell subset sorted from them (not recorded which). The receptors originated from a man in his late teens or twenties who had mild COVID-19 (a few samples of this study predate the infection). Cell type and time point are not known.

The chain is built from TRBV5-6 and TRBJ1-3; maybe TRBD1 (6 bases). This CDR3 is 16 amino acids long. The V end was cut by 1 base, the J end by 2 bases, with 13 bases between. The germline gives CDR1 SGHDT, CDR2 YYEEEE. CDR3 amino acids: CASSLKWGAPGNTIYF. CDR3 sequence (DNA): TGTGCCAGCAGCTTGAAGTGGGGGGCGCCTGGAAACACCATATATTTT.

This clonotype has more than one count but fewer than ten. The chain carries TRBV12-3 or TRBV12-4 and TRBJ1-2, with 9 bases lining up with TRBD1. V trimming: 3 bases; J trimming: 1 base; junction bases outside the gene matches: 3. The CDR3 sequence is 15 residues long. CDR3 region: CASSFDRGGNYGYTF. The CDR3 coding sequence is TGTGCCAGCAGTTTCGACAGGGGGGGTAACTATGGCTACACCTTC.

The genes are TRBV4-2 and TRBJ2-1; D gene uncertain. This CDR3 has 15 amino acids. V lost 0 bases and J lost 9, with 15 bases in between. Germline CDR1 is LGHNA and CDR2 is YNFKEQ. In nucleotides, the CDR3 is TGTGCCAGCAGCCAAGATTTTGTGGATATTATTGAGCAGTTCTTC. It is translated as CASSQDFVDIIEQFF.

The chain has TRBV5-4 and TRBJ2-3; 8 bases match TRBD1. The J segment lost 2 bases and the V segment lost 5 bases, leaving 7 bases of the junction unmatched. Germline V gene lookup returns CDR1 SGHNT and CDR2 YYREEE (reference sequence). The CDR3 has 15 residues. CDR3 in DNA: TGTGCCAGCAGACCTACAGGGGGACCCACAGATACGCAGTATTTT. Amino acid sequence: CASRPTGGPTDTQYF.

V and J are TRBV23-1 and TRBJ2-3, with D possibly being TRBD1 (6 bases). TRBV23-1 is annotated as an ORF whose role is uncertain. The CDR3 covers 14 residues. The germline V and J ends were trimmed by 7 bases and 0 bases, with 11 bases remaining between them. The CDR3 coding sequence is TGCGCCAGCATTACAGGGTCGAGCACAGATACGCAGTATTTT. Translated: CASITGSSTDTQYF.

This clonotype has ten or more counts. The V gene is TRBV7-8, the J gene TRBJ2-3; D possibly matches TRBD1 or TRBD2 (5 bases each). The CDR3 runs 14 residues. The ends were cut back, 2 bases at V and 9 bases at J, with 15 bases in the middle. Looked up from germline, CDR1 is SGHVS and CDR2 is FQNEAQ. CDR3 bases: TGTGCCAGCAGCTTAAGTGGGGGTCTAGGCACGCAGTATTTT. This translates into CASSLSGGLGTQYF. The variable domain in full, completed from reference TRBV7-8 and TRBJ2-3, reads GAGVSQSPRYKVAKRGQDVALRCDPISGHVSLFWYQQALGQGPEFLTYFQNEAQLDKSGLPSDRFFAERPEGSVSTLKIQRTQQEDSAVYLCASSLSGGLGTQYFGPGTRLTVL.

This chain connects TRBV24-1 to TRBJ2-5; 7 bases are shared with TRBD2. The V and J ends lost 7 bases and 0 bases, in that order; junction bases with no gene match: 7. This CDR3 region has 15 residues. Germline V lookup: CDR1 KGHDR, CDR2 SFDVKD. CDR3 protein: CATSALLADQETQYF. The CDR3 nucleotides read TGTGCCACCAGCGCCCTTCTAGCGGACCAAGAGACCCAGTACTTC.

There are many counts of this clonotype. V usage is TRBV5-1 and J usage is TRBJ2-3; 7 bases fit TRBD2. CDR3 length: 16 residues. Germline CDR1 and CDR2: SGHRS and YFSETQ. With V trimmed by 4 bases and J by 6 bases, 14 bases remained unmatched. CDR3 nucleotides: TGCGCCAGCAGCCTCCAGGGAGCGGGGCCGGTGGATACGCAGTATTTT. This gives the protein CASSLQGAGPVDTQYF.